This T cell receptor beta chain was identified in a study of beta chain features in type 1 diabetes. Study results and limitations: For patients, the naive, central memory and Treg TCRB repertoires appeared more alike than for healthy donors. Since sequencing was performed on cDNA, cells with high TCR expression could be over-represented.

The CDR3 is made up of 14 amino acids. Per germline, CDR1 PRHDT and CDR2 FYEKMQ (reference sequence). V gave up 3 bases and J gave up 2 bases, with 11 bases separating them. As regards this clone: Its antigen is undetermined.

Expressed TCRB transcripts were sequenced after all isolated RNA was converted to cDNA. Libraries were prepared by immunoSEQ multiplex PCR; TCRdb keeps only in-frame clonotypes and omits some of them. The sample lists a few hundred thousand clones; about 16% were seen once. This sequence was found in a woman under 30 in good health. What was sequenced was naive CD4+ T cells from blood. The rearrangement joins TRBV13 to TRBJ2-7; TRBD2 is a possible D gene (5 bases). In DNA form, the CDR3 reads TGTGCCAGCAGCTTGATTAGCGCTCCCTACGAGCAGTACTTC. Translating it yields CASSLISAPYEQYF.